The source of this TCR beta chain is a study of PD-1 blockade in classical Hodgkin lymphoma. On the study more broadly: Every 2 weeks, patients had 3 mg/kg nivolumab intravenously. Regarding the study as a whole: The causes of the repertoire differences, possibly disease activity or prior therapy, remain undefined. Prior to therapy, complete responders displayed diversity much like that of newly diagnosed patients.

The V gene lost 0 bases and the J gene lost 4 bases, with 11 bases spanning the gap. Germline CDR1 is LGHNA and CDR2 is YNFKEQ. The CDR3 consists of 15 residues. The time point here: cycle 4 day 1 (C4D1), after five to seven weeks of nivolumab. All trial patients relapsed after autologous stem cell transplantation. Complete response, partial response or progressive disease was each patient's best response. Generated by immunoSEQ multiplex PCR, the TCRdb table keeps only in-frame clones and is missing some. The sample holds approximately 52,000 clones, 86% seen once. With respect to this clone: Its antigen remains unidentified.

The input for sequencing was peripheral blood mononuclear cells (PBMCs), taken before the fourth cycle of nivolumab. This chain uses TRBV4-2 with TRBJ2-3, with D tentatively TRBD2 (5 bases). The receptor's source is a human donor with classical Hodgkin lymphoma. The CDR3 sequence: CASSQEGSPADTQYF. CDR3 DNA: TGTGCCAGCAGCCAAGAAGGGAGCCCGGCAGATACGCAGTATTTT.